Shown below are 31 T cell receptor beta chains from a single sample sequenced in a study of blood T cell repertoires in COVID-19. Profiling relied on immunoSEQ multiplex PCR, and the TCRdb table lists in-frame clones only, not all of them. The top ten clones hold more than 7% of a sample with some 200,000 clones, around 81% of them seen once. What was sequenced was peripheral blood. The origin of the receptors is a woman in her 70s with acute or convalescent COVID-19.

This clone appeared a single time. This chain links TRBV14 with TRBJ1-6, with D perhaps TRBD1 (6 bases). The CDR3 runs 14 residues. Deletions cut 3 bases from V and 8 bases from J, with 11 bases between. Per the germline V gene, CDR1 is SGHDN and CDR2 is FVKESK. The CDR3 DNA sequence: TGTGCCAGCAGCCACAGGACAGTATATTCACCCCTCCACTTT. Translating gives CASSHRTVYSPLHF.

J is TRBJ1-5 and V is TRBV4-1; 9 bases align to TRBD1. The CDR3 contains 15 residues. Germline lookup yields CDR1 MGHRA and CDR2 YSYEKL. Germline trimming cut 6 bases from V and 0 bases from J; bases unmatched to any gene: 3. CDR3 DNA: TGCGCCAGCAGACAGGGGGCCGGTAGCAATCAGCCCCAGCATTTT. This translates into CASRQGAGSNQPQHF.

The chain combines TRBV6-6 with TRBJ2-1, with D possibly being TRBD1 (5 bases). V lost 6 bases to trimming and J lost 9 bases, with 12 bases between them. CDR3 size: 12 residues. Germline V CDR1 and CDR2: MNHNY, SVGAGI (reference sequence). CDR3 amino acids: CASSPGAFEQFF. CDR3 in DNA: TGTGCCAGCAGCCCTGGGGCCTTTGAGCAGTTCTTC.

V and J are TRBV7-8 and TRBJ2-2; D might be TRBD1 (6 bases). The V gene's germline CDR1 is SGHVS and CDR2 FQNEAQ. CDR3 length: 14 amino acids. The germline V and J ends were trimmed by 5 bases and 7 bases, with 14 bases remaining between them. CDR3 sequence reads: CASSLLTGFGELFF. The CDR3 DNA reads as TGTGCCAGCAGCCTACTAACAGGGTTCGGGGAGCTGTTTTTT. The entire variable domain, with the rest obtained from reference TRBV7-8 and TRBJ2-2, is as follows: GAGVSQSPRYKVAKRGQDVALRCDPISGHVSLFWYQQALGQGPEFLTYFQNEAQLDKSGLPSDRFFAERPEGSVSTLKIQRTQQEDSAVYLCASSLLTGFGELFFGEGSRLTVL.

The V gene is TRBV7-2, the J gene TRBJ2-1, with 10 bases that match TRBD1. The germline CDR1 and CDR2 sequences are SGHTA and FQGNSA. This CDR3 is built from 15 residues. J lost 9 bases, V lost 4 bases, and 9 bases had no gene match. The CDR3 reads CASSSRTGGRGEQFF. The CDR3 bases are TGTGCCAGCAGCTCACGGACAGGGGGGAGGGGTGAGCAGTTCTTC.

J is TRBJ1-6 and V is TRBV5-1; possible D gene TRBD1, 5 bases. Germline V gives CDR1 SGHRS, CDR2 YFSETQ. CDR3 length equals 16 residues. The ends were cut back, 4 bases at V and 0 bases at J, with 11 bases in the middle. For the CDR3, the DNA is TGCGCCAGCAGCCCGACAGAGAGCTCCTATAATTCACCCCTCCACTTT. Translated: CASSPTESSYNSPLHF. The full variable domain, in which reference TRBV5-1 and TRBJ1-6 provide the parts outside the CDR3, is KAGVTQTPRYLIKTRGQQVTLSCSPISGHRSVSWYQQTPGQGLQFLFEYFSETQRNKGNFPGRFSGRQFSNSRSEMNVSTLELGDSALYLCASSPTESSYNSPLHFGNGTRLTVT.

This clone was seen only a few times. V gene TRBV6-5 combines with J gene TRBJ2-2; a weak D match, TRBD1 (6 bases). The CDR3 has 14 amino acids. The V end was cut by 7 bases, the J end by 6 bases, with 15 bases between. Germline CDR1 reads MNHEY; CDR2 reads SVGAGI. In DNA form, the CDR3 reads TGTGCCAGCACCCGGGACACCCGTCCCGGGGAGCTGTTTTTT. Encoded protein: CASTRDTRPGELFF.

V and J are TRBV7-2 and TRBJ2-7; possible D gene TRBD2, 6 bases. CDR3 length equals 15 residues. CDR1 SGHTA and CDR2 FQGNSA come from the germline V gene. Trimming removed 4 bases from V and 6 bases from J, with 19 bases in between. The CDR3 is CASSSRTGTGVEQYF. In nucleotides, the CDR3 is TGTGCCAGCAGCTCAAGGACGGGGACGGGGGTCGAGCAGTACTTC.

This chain uses TRBV20-1 with TRBJ1-1; a possible D gene is TRBD1 (5 bases). The V end lost 3 bases, the J end lost 3 bases, and 14 bases lay between the germline ends. CDR1 DFQATT and CDR2 SNEGSKA come from the germline V gene (reference sequence). This CDR3 is built from 14 residues. The CDR3 spells CSASYQGTYTEAFF. For the CDR3, the DNA is TGCAGTGCTAGTTATCAGGGCACTTACACTGAAGCTTTCTTT.

The chain employs TRBV7-8 and TRBJ2-3; D might be TRBD2 (6 bases). Trimming shortened V by 0 bases and J by 2 bases, and 9 bases separated the two germline ends. The CDR3 length is 15 residues. Germline loops: CDR1 SGHVS, CDR2 FQNEAQ. The CDR3 here is CASSLAPSVTDTQYF. The CDR3 coding sequence is TGTGCCAGCAGCTTAGCGCCTAGCGTCACAGATACGCAGTATTTT.

The chain has TRBV10-3 and TRBJ1-3, with 9 bases matching TRBD1. The CDR3 is made up of 14 amino acids. Germline CDR1 is ENHRY and CDR2 is SYGVKD. Trimming removed 3 bases from V and 7 bases from J; junction bases left unmatched: 4. The CDR3 nucleotides read TGTGCCATCAGTGACGAGACAGGGGGTAACACCATATATTTT. This translates into CAISDETGGNTIYF.

V is TRBV15 and J is TRBJ1-1; 10 bases line up with TRBD1. V trimming: 4 bases; J trimming: 4 bases; junction bases outside the gene matches: 18. Germline V lookup: CDR1 LNHNV, CDR2 YYDKDF (reference sequence). This CDR3 region has 19 residues. CDR3 region: CATSKGPRQGAFRSTEAFF. CDR3 nucleotides: TGTGCCACCAGCAAGGGCCCCAGACAGGGGGCATTTAGGAGCACTGAAGCTTTCTTT. Drawing the rest from reference TRBV15 and TRBJ1-1, the complete variable domain is DAMVIQNPRYQVTQFGKPVTLSCSQTLNHNVMYWYQQKSSQAPKLLFHYYDKDFNNEADTPDNFQSRRPNTSFCFLDIRSPGLGDTAMYLCATSKGPRQGAFRSTEAFFGQGTRLTVV.

The V call is TRBV6-2 or TRBV6-3, the J call TRBJ2-5; D not certain. This CDR3 is 11 amino acids long. Trimming took off 2 bases at V and 4 bases at J, with 2 bases between the two ends. Germline-derived CDR1 and CDR2 are MNHEY and SVGEGT. DNA of the CDR3: TGTGCCAGCAGTTACCGAGAGACCCAGTACTTC. It codes for CASSYRETQYF.

The rearrangement links TRBV18 to TRBJ1-1; 7 nucleotides align to TRBD1. The V and J ends lost 5 bases and 3 bases, in that order; junction bases with no gene match: 6. This CDR3 is 14 amino acids long. In germline, CDR1 is KGHSH, CDR2 LQKENI. In DNA, the CDR3 is TGTGCCAGCTCAGTTACAGGGGATGACACTGAAGCTTTCTTT. Protein sequence: CASSVTGDDTEAFF.

The chain joins TRBV30 to TRBJ2-7, with TRBD2 as a possible D gene (5 bases). Trimming removed 4 bases at V and 3 bases at J, with 16 bases between. There are 14 residues in the CDR3. Germline V gene data show CDR1 as GTSNPN and CDR2 as SVGIG (reference sequence). CDR3 nucleotide sequence: TGTGCCTGGAACAGAAAACTGGACTTCTACGAGCAGTACTTC. It codes for CAWNRKLDFYEQYF.

The rearrangement uses TRBV7-6 and TRBJ2-5, with 7 positions matching TRBD2. CDR3 length: 15 amino acids. Losses at the gene ends were 1 base for V and 2 bases for J; bases not matched to a gene: 4. The germline gives CDR1 SGHVS, CDR2 FNYEAQ. This CDR3 is CASSLGSSGQETQYF. The CDR3 DNA reads TGTGCCAGCAGCTTAGGATCTAGCGGTCAAGAGACCCAGTACTTC.

The rearrangement joins TRBV7-2 to TRBJ1-2, with D maybe TRBD1 (6 bases). The V and J ends lost 4 bases and 2 bases respectively, with 11 bases between them. CDR3 length: 14 amino acids. Per germline, CDR1 SGHTA and CDR2 FQGNSA. The CDR3 bases are TGTGCCAGCAGCTCGGGGGGGGCAAACTATGGCTACACCTTC. It yields the protein CASSSGGANYGYTF.

The rearrangement uses TRBV7-2 and TRBJ1-5; possible D gene TRBD1, 6 bases. The germline gives CDR1 SGHTA, CDR2 FQGNSA. V dropped 5 bases and J dropped 6 bases, with 11 bases sitting between them. There are 13 residues in the CDR3. The CDR3 region has the DNA TGTGCCAGCAGCACCCAGGGGATTCAGCCCCAGCATTTT. Translated, it gives CASSTQGIQPQHF.

The chain couples TRBV5-1 to TRBJ2-1, with 8 bases matching TRBD2. The CDR3 has 16 amino acids. Germline V gene data show CDR1 as SGHRS and CDR2 as YFSETQ. The V gene end was trimmed by 2 bases and the J gene end by 4 bases; junction bases not matched to a gene: 8. The CDR3 sequence is CASSFLAGSMYNEQFF. Written as DNA, the CDR3 is TGCGCCAGCAGCTTCTTAGCGGGGTCTATGTACAATGAGCAGTTCTTC.

This chain joins TRBV3-1 (or the pseudogene TRBV3-2) and TRBJ1-1, with D unresolved. This CDR3 is built from 12 residues. Looked up from germline, CDR1 is LGHDT and CDR2 is YNNKEL (reference sequence). With 4 bases removed from V and 11 bases from J, the gap between germline ends came to 14 bases. CDR3 protein: CASSPLGYSAFF. The CDR3 DNA follows: TGTGCCAGCAGCCCACTCGGTTACTCGGCTTTCTTT.

The genes are TRBV10-1 and TRBJ1-5, with D unclear. Germline-derived CDR1 and CDR2 are WNHNN and SYGVQD (reference sequence). V was clipped by 0 bases and J by 4 bases, with 4 bases between them. The CDR3 is 13 residues long. The CDR3 sequence: CASSESENQPQHF. The CDR3 DNA reads as TGCGCCAGCAGTGAGTCTGAGAATCAGCCCCAGCATTTT.

V gene TRBV25-1 combines with J gene TRBJ1-5; TRBD1 matches at 11 bases. The CDR3 length is 12 residues. Germline-derived CDR1 and CDR2 are MGHDK and SYGVNS. The junction had 2 bases not matched to a gene; V was cut back by 4 bases and J by 12 bases. The CDR3 DNA sequence: TGTGCCAGCAGTGTAGGGACAGGGGGCCAGCATTTT. Translation: CASSVGTGGQHF.

This clone was detected once. The chain carries TRBV18 and TRBJ1-1; possibly TRBD1 for D (6 bases). Germline values: CDR1 KGHSH, CDR2 LQKENI. The CDR3 extends over 16 amino acids. With 0 bases removed from V and 4 bases from J, the gap between germline ends came to 15 bases. The CDR3 DNA sequence: TGTGCCAGCTCACCACCGGCCGGGGGGCGTATCACTGAAGCTTTCTTT. It yields the protein CASSPPAGGRITEAFF.

Only one count was recorded for this clone. The V call is TRBV18, the J call TRBJ2-3, with 8 bases aligning to TRBD1. The CDR3 runs to 13 residues. The junction had 2 bases not matched to a gene; V was cut back by 3 bases and J by 6 bases. CDR1 KGHSH and CDR2 LQKENI come from the germline V gene. CDR3 sequence reads: CASSPRDRDTQYF. CDR3 DNA sequence: TGTGCCAGCTCACCCCGGGACAGGGATACGCAGTATTTT.

This chain uses TRBV6-2 or TRBV6-3 with TRBJ2-7; tentatively, D is TRBD2 (6 bases). The CDR3 totals 14 residues. Per the germline V gene, CDR1 is MNHEY and CDR2 is SVGEGT. V was trimmed by 4 bases and J by 3 bases, leaving 13 bases between them. Written as DNA, the CDR3 is TGTGCCAGCAGTTCTTCCGGGACTTACTACGAGCAGTACTTC. It yields the protein CASSSSGTYYEQYF.

The V and J genes are TRBV5-6 and TRBJ2-7; perhaps TRBD1 as D (6 bases). The CDR3 runs to 14 residues. Trimming removed 5 bases from V and 6 bases from J, with 18 bases in between. Germline assignment: CDR1 SGHDT and CDR2 YYEEEE. In nucleotides, the CDR3 is TGTGCCAGCAGTTCCCGGACAGCCTCTGGCGAGCAGTACTTC. Encoded protein: CASSSRTASGEQYF.

The chain is built from TRBV7-8 and TRBJ1-5, with 8 bases identical to TRBD1. This CDR3 region has 16 residues. Germline CDR1 reads SGHVS; CDR2 reads FQNEAQ. The V segment lost 0 bases and the J segment 3 bases; nucleotides outside the gene matches: 4. CDR3: CASSLAPGGNNQPQHF. CDR3 coding DNA: TGTGCCAGCAGCTTAGCCCCAGGGGGCAACAATCAGCCCCAGCATTTT.

This chain connects TRBV5-1 to TRBJ1-1; D perhaps matches TRBD1 (6 bases). CDR1 is SGHRS and CDR2 is YFSETQ in the germline V gene. V was shortened by 6 bases and J by 1 base, with 13 bases between the two germline ends. The CDR3 length is 14 residues. The CDR3 is CASTQGPGNTEAFF. The CDR3 DNA reads TGCGCCAGCACCCAGGGGCCTGGGAACACTGAAGCTTTCTTT.

This clone was seen more than once but under ten times. J is TRBJ2-7 and V is TRBV3-1 (or the pseudogene TRBV3-2), with 7 bases aligning to TRBD2. The CDR3 consists of 15 residues. Per the germline V gene, CDR1 is LGHDT and CDR2 is YNNKEL (reference sequence). V shed 4 bases, J shed 3 bases, and the junction held 9 bases outside the gene matches. CDR3 amino acids: CASSRGGTTRYEQYF. The DNA of the CDR3 is TGTGCCAGCAGCCGGGGAGGGACCACCCGCTACGAGCAGTACTTC.

The chain couples TRBV7-8 to TRBJ2-6, with D possibly TRBD1 on 5 matching bases. This CDR3 has 13 amino acids. Trimming took 2 bases from V and 8 from J, leaving 7 bases between them. The germline gives CDR1 SGHVS, CDR2 FQNEAQ. Here the CDR3 DNA reads TGTGCCAGCAGCTTAAGGACATCCAACGTCCTGACTTTC. As protein: CASSLRTSNVLTF.

The chain recombines TRBV6-5 with TRBJ2-3; 8 nucleotides match TRBD2. V shed 11 bases and J 3 bases; nucleotides not matched to a gene: 10. Germline assignment: CDR1 MNHEY and CDR2 SVGAGI. The CDR3 loop spans 14 amino acids. The CDR3 spells CAVGVAGLTDTQYF. The CDR3 bases are TGTGCCGTGGGGGTAGCGGGGCTAACAGATACGCAGTATTTT.